Below, 21 T cell receptor beta chains from the same sample are listed, as sequenced in a study of CD8 T cells in ankylosing spondylitis. Regarding the study as a whole: Apparently characteristic of ankylosing spondylitis blood was a TCR beta motif (about eight highly homologous variants).

The antigens of these receptors remain unknown. A single record per CDR3 protein comes from TCRdb applying MiXCR to the 5' RACE reads. The sample has approximately 400,000 distinct CDR3 sequences, more than 25% seen once; the top ten hold approximately 1%. The sequenced sample was blood, either unsorted or a sorted T cell fraction (not recorded which). The receptor set was obtained from a male donor with ankylosing spondylitis.

Ten or more counts support this clonotype. The chain employs TRBV11-2 and TRBJ2-5; D ambiguous. The CDR3 sequence is 13 residues long. The germline CDR1 and CDR2 sequences are SGHAT and FQNNGV. Between the trimmed V and J ends, which lost 4 bases and 2 bases, there was a span of 8 bases. CDR3 nucleotide sequence: TGTGCCAGCAGCTCTGGGGTGCAAGAGACCCAGTACTTC. This encodes CASSSGVQETQYF.

J is TRBJ1-6 and V is TRBV2; D is uncertain. Germline loops: CDR1 SNHLY, CDR2 FYNNEI. The V end lost 11 bases, the J end lost 7 bases, and 15 bases lay between the germline ends. This CDR3 is 13 amino acids long. The CDR3 protein is CAASQDVNSPLHF. For the CDR3, the DNA is TGTGCCGCTAGCCAGGACGTCAATTCACCCCTCCACTTT.

This clonotype was seen a handful of times. The V and J genes are TRBV5-1 and TRBJ2-5; D is unresolved. This CDR3 spans 15 amino acids. Germline V gene data show CDR1 as SGHRS and CDR2 as YFSETQ. The V end was cut by 4 bases, the J end by 5 bases, with 18 bases between. The CDR3 coding sequence is TGCGCCAGCAGCGAAACGGGCTCCTCCTCGGAGACCCAGTACTTC. It codes for CASSETGSSSETQYF.

This clonotype has just a few counts. The V gene is TRBV5-1, the J gene TRBJ1-1, with 7 positions matching TRBD1. Germline loops: CDR1 SGHRS, CDR2 YFSETQ. The ends lost 0 bases at V and 1 base at J; junction bases unmatched: 6. The CDR3 is 16 amino acids. The CDR3 DNA reads as TGCGCCAGCAGCTTGGGGGGGGGGACAGAGAACACTGAAGCTTTCTTT. Its protein product is CASSLGGGTENTEAFF.

This clonotype was counted a few times. The rearrangement links TRBV4-1 to TRBJ2-3; 8 positions agree with TRBD2. V shed 4 bases and J 1 base; nucleotides not matched to a gene: 4. Looked up from germline, CDR1 is MGHRA and CDR2 is YSYEKL. This CDR3 spans 15 amino acids. As DNA, the CDR3 is TGCGCCAGCAGCCTTAGCGGGATAGGCACAGATACGCAGTATTTT. Protein sequence: CASSLSGIGTDTQYF.

The chain joins TRBV20-1 to TRBJ2-2; D not resolved. Per the germline V gene, CDR1 is DFQATT and CDR2 is SNEGSKA (reference sequence). This CDR3 region has 13 residues. V was shortened by 6 bases and J by 0 bases, with 8 bases between the two germline ends. The CDR3 sequence is CSAPTPNTGELFF. The CDR3 nucleotides are TGCAGTGCCCCGACCCCGAACACCGGGGAGCTGTTTTTT.

The J gene is TRBJ1-4, the V gene TRBV30; D may be TRBD1 (5 bases). From germline, CDR1 is GTSNPN and CDR2 SVGIG (reference sequence). V was trimmed by 0 bases and J by 4 bases, leaving 12 bases between them. The CDR3 extends over 15 amino acids. The CDR3 reads CAWSVPGLFNEKLFF. As DNA, the CDR3 is TGTGCCTGGAGTGTACCGGGGCTATTTAATGAAAAACTGTTTTTT.

This clonotype was observed a handful of times. The genes are TRBV5-1 and TRBJ2-3; 7 bases map to TRBD1. Per the germline V gene, CDR1 is SGHRS and CDR2 is YFSETQ. This CDR3 is built from 14 residues. Unmatched junction bases numbered 12, after V lost 9 bases and J lost 5 bases. The CDR3 DNA follows: TGCGCCACTCCGACAGGGCTAGCCCAAGATACGCAGTATTTT. Protein sequence: CATPTGLAQDTQYF.

This clonotype was counted a few times. This sequence joins TRBV5-5 and TRBJ2-7; D is unclear. Trimming took off 0 bases at V and 0 bases at J, with 13 bases between the two ends. CDR1 is SGHKS, CDR2 YYEKEE, per germline (reference sequence). This CDR3 has 16 amino acids. The chain's CDR3 is CASSLAGSASSYEQYV. In DNA, the CDR3 is TGTGCCAGCAGCTTGGCTGGCTCTGCCTCCTCCTACGAGCAGTACGTC.

This clonotype was seen a handful of times. The chain employs TRBV20-1 and TRBJ1-3; possible D gene TRBD1, 5 bases. Deletions cut 5 bases from V and 4 bases from J, with 15 bases between. The CDR3 covers 14 residues. Germline CDR1 reads DFQATT; CDR2 reads SNEGSKA (reference sequence). The CDR3 DNA sequence: TGCAGTGCTCAACGTCGGGGGGTCGGAAACACCATATATTTT. Amino acid sequence: CSAQRRGVGNTIYF.

The V gene is TRBV10-2, the J gene TRBJ1-5, with 9 bases that match TRBD1. Germline CDR1 and CDR2: WSHSY and SAAADI. After removal of 6 bases from V and 0 bases from J, the junction contained 3 bases not matched to a gene. CDR3 length equals 15 residues. CDR3 residues: CASRDRGYSNQPQHF. For the CDR3, the DNA is TGCGCCAGCAGGGACAGGGGCTATAGCAATCAGCCCCAGCATTTT.

This clonotype appeared a few times. V and J are TRBV20-1 and TRBJ2-1; either TRBD1 or TRBD2 may fit D (5 bases each). Trimming pared 5 bases from V and 2 bases from J, leaving 19 bases between. The CDR3 loop spans 16 amino acids. Germline lookup yields CDR1 DFQATT and CDR2 SNEGSKA (reference sequence). The CDR3, as DNA: TGCAGTGCTTTGTCGGGGCGGGCAAATCCCTACAATGAGCAGTTCTTC. Encoded protein: CSALSGRANPYNEQFF.

The gene calls are TRBV11-2 and TRBJ1-5; no firm D call. V was shortened by 1 base and J by 0 bases, with 10 bases between the two germline ends. Germline loops: CDR1 SGHAT, CDR2 FQNNGV. The CDR3 runs to 16 residues. As DNA, the CDR3 is TGTGCCAGCAGCTTAGGGGGAGTTAATAGCAATCAGCCCCAGCATTTT. Protein sequence: CASSLGGVNSNQPQHF.

This clonotype was picked up a small number of times. The chain is built from TRBV30 and TRBJ1-1; D is unresolved. The length of the CDR3 is 11 residues. Germline assignment: CDR1 GTSNPN and CDR2 SVGIG (reference sequence). Trimming stripped 0 bases from V and 5 bases from J, with 4 bases between. The CDR3: CAWSVLTEAFF. In DNA, the CDR3 is TGTGCCTGGAGTGTACTTACTGAAGCTTTCTTT.

This clonotype has just a few counts. The CDR3 DNA sequence: TGCGCCAGCAGCTTGGTTGCCAGGGGCACCTACAATGAGCAGTTCTTC. This sequence encodes CASSLVARGTYNEQFF. The V and J genes are TRBV5-1 and TRBJ2-1, with D perhaps matching TRBD1 (6 bases). Looked up from germline, CDR1 is SGHRS and CDR2 is YFSETQ. The ends were cut back, 0 bases at V and 2 bases at J, with 12 bases in the middle. The CDR3 spans 16 residues.

There are a few counts of this clonotype. This chain connects TRBV24-1 to TRBJ2-3; D might be TRBD1 or TRBD2, each matching 6 bases. The CDR3 consists of 17 residues. Germline loops: CDR1 KGHDR, CDR2 SFDVKD. V was clipped by 3 bases and J by 0 bases, with 15 bases between them. CDR3 in amino acids: CATSDARGGPSTDTQYF. Here the CDR3 DNA reads TGTGCCACCAGTGATGCCCGTGGGGGGCCTAGCACAGATACGCAGTATTTT.

DNA for the CDR3: TGTGCCAGCAGCCCCTGGACTAGCGGGAGCGGGGAGCTGTTTTTT. Amino acids: CASSPWTSGSGELFF. The chain couples TRBV5-4 to TRBJ2-2; 13 nucleotides align to TRBD2. The CDR3 has 15 amino acids. The germline gives CDR1 SGHNT, CDR2 YYREEE (reference sequence). V shed 4 bases, J shed 7 bases, and the junction held 4 bases outside the gene matches.

This clonotype was counted a few times. The J gene is TRBJ1-5, the V gene TRBV6-6; D might be TRBD1 (5 bases). This CDR3 comprises 12 residues. V was pared by 11 bases and J by 4 bases, with 12 bases between. Germline V lookup: CDR1 MNHNY, CDR2 SVGAGI (reference sequence). CDR3 nucleotide sequence: TGTGCCTCCGGGGAGGGGAATCAGCCCCAGCATTTT. Translation gives CASGEGNQPQHF.

Only a few counts were recorded for this clonotype. V and J are TRBV7-2 and TRBJ2-5; possibly TRBD2 for D (6 bases). The CDR3 covers 14 residues. Trimming stripped 3 bases from V and 6 bases from J, with 14 bases between. Germline CDR1 reads SGHTA; CDR2 reads FQGNSA. CDR3: CASSFGAGSQTQYF. The DNA of the CDR3 is TGTGCCAGCAGCTTCGGGGCGGGAAGTCAGACCCAGTACTTC.

This sequence joins TRBV5-1 and TRBJ1-2; 7 nucleotides align to TRBD1. With 3 bases clipped from V and 4 bases from J, the junction kept 3 bases outside the gene matches. CDR1 and CDR2 (germline): SGHRS, YFSETQ. The CDR3 spans 13 residues. The CDR3 DNA reads as TGCGCCAGCAGCTATTCAGGGGGCTATGGCTACACCTTC. Its protein is CASSYSGGYGYTF.

The chain links TRBV3-1 to TRBJ1-4; 8 positions agree with TRBD1. The CDR3 has 13 residues. Looked up from germline, CDR1 is LGHDT and CDR2 is YNNKEL (reference sequence). V lost 7 bases, J lost 8 bases, and 6 bases stayed unmatched. CDR3 amino acids: CASTGQGGEKLFF. DNA of the CDR3: TGTGCCAGCACAGGACAGGGAGGGGAAAAACTGTTTTTT.